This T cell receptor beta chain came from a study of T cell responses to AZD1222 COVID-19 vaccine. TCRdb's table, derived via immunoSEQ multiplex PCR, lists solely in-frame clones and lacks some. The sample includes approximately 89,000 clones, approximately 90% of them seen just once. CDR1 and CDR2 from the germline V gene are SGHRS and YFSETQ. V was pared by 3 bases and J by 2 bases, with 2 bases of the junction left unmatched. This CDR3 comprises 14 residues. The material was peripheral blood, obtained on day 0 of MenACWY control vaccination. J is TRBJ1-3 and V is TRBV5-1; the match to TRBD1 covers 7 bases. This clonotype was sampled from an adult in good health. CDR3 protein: CASSSGQAGNTIYF. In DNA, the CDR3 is TGCGCCAGCAGCTCCGGACAGGCTGGAAACACCATATATTTT.